The 29 T cell receptor beta chains in this list originate from one sample, sequenced in a study of blood T cell repertoires in COVID-19. The assay was immunoSEQ multiplex PCR, and TCRdb's table has in-frame clones only and misses some. The sample holds about 220,000 clones, about 82% seen once. Sequencing input: peripheral blood. The receptors come from a woman aged 65 to 85 with COVID-19, enrolled during active disease.

The gene calls are TRBV10-2 and TRBJ2-2; 7 bases are shared with TRBD1. J gave up 2 bases and V 0 bases, and 3 bases lay outside the gene matches. The CDR3 sequence is 16 residues long. The germline V gene encodes CDR1 WSHSY and CDR2 SAAADI. CDR3 in DNA: TGCGCCAGCAGTGAGTCGGCAGGGGGAAACACCGGGGAGCTGTTTTTT. It specifies CASSESAGGNTGELFF.

This chain connects TRBV7-3 to TRBJ2-5; 11 bases align to TRBD2. The CDR3 loop spans 15 amino acids. CDR1 and CDR2 (germline): SGHTA, FQGTGA. Losses at the gene ends were 0 bases for V and 5 bases for J; bases not matched to a gene: 2. The DNA of the CDR3 is TGTGCCAGCAGCTTAACTAGCGGGAGGGCGGAGACCCAGTACTTC. Its protein is CASSLTSGRAETQYF.

This clone was seen a single time. The chain recombines TRBV11-3 with TRBJ1-4; the D gene is possibly TRBD1 (6 bases). Germline CDR1 reads SGHNT; CDR2 reads YENEEA. There are 14 residues in the CDR3. Trimming stripped 5 bases from V and 5 bases from J, with 12 bases between. As DNA, the CDR3 is TGTGCCAGCAGCCTAGGGACATCGAATGAAAAACTGTTTTTT. Protein product: CASSLGTSNEKLFF.

The rearrangement links TRBV7-2 to TRBJ2-7; 8 bases align to TRBD2. The CDR3 runs to 14 residues. Germline assignment: CDR1 SGHTA and CDR2 FQGNSA. Germline trimming cut 5 bases from V and 6 bases from J; bases unmatched to any gene: 9. The CDR3 DNA sequence: TGTGCCAGCAGCCCCGGGGGGGGTGGAGGCGAGCAGTACTTC. Translation gives CASSPGGGGGEQYF.

The V call is TRBV4-1, the J call TRBJ1-2; no firm D call. The CDR3 spans 14 residues. Trimming cost V 6 bases and J 8 bases, with 19 bases left between them. Germline V gene sequence: CDR1 MGHRA, CDR2 YSYEKL. This chain's CDR3 is CASSFEGLPGGYTF. The CDR3 DNA is TGCGCCAGCAGTTTCGAAGGCCTCCCGGGAGGCTACACCTTC.

The CDR3 here is CASSLTGEGGYTF. The CDR3 nucleotides read TGTGCCAGCAGTTTAACAGGGGAAGGAGGCTACACCTTC. The rearrangement uses TRBV27 and TRBJ1-2; TRBD1 aligns across 7 bases. The V gene's germline CDR1 is MNHEY and CDR2 SMNVEV (reference sequence). This CDR3 is built from 13 residues. The trim removed 2 bases at V and 8 bases at J, leaving 5 bases unmatched.

J is TRBJ2-5 and V is TRBV10-3, with TRBD2 as a possible D gene (6 bases). Trimming removed 5 bases from V and 1 base from J, with 8 bases in between. CDR3 size: 13 residues. Germline V CDR1 and CDR2: ENHRY, SYGVKD. The CDR3 nucleotides are TGTGCCATCAGTCGGGGGATCCAAGAGACCCAGTACTTC. Its translation: CAISRGIQETQYF.

The V call is TRBV10-3, the J call TRBJ2-3; 7 bases are shared with TRBD2. Germline CDR1 is ENHRY and CDR2 is SYGVKD. V was clipped by 1 base and J by 4 bases; unmatched bases: 5. The CDR3 spans 15 residues. In DNA form, the CDR3 reads TGTGCCATCAGTGAGTTCGGGGGGTCTGCAGATACGCAGTATTTT. As protein: CAISEFGGSADTQYF.

J is TRBJ1-1 and V is TRBV30; 7 nucleotides align to TRBD1. The CDR3 is 11 amino acids. From germline, CDR1 is GTSNPN and CDR2 SVGIG (reference sequence). CDR3 bases: TGTGCTCGACCGGGACAGAAAGAAACTTTCTTT. Encoded protein: CARPGQKETFF.

This clone was seen once. The chain recombines TRBV6-2 or TRBV6-3 with TRBJ1-5; 7 bases match TRBD1. The V gene's germline CDR1 is MNHEY and CDR2 SVGEGT. V shed 0 bases and J 2 bases; nucleotides not matched to a gene: 4. This CDR3 has 16 residues. The CDR3 DNA sequence: TGTGCCAGCAGTTACTCAGGGGGCTGGGGCAATCAGCCCCAGCATTTT. Residues: CASSYSGGWGNQPQHF.

This clone came up once. The gene calls are TRBV4-1 and TRBJ2-1; a weak D match, TRBD1 (6 bases). The germline V and J ends were trimmed by 0 bases and 6 bases, with 12 bases remaining between them. The CDR3 spans 15 residues. Germline V gene lookup returns CDR1 MGHRA and CDR2 YSYEKL. CDR3 in DNA: TGCGCCAGCAGCCAAGAGGGGGCAGAGGGCAATGAGCAGTTCTTC. It specifies CASSQEGAEGNEQFF.

This chain joins TRBV6-5 and TRBJ1-1; D might be TRBD1 (5 bases). The CDR3 length is 15 residues. The germline gives CDR1 MNHEY, CDR2 SVGAGI. Trimming removed 4 bases from V and 0 bases from J, with 12 bases in between. The CDR3 nucleotides read TGTGCCAGCAGTTTTCCAGGGTCTATGAACACTGAAGCTTTCTTT. Its translation is CASSFPGSMNTEAFF.

The rearrangement joins TRBV6-5 to TRBJ1-2, with 8 bases identical to TRBD1. Germline V gene lookup returns CDR1 MNHEY and CDR2 SVGAGI. The CDR3 totals 14 residues. V lost 2 bases to trimming and J lost 5 bases; unmatched junction nucleotides: 4. The CDR3 spells CASSYKGQVYGYTF. The CDR3 nucleotides are TGTGCCAGCAGTTACAAGGGACAGGTTTATGGCTACACCTTC.

This clone was observed a few times. The chain is built from TRBV15 and TRBJ2-7; unclear D gene. Trimming left V 0 bases short and J 4 bases short, with 4 bases between. The CDR3 is made up of 12 amino acids. Looked up from germline, CDR1 is LNHNV and CDR2 is YYDKDF (reference sequence). CDR3 sequence (DNA): TGTGCCACCAGCAGAGACTCGTACGAGCAGTACTTC. Translating it yields CATSRDSYEQYF. The full variable domain, with the rest looked up from reference TRBV15 and TRBJ2-7, is DAMVIQNPRYQVTQFGKPVTLSCSQTLNHNVMYWYQQKSSQAPKLLFHYYDKDFNNEADTPDNFQSRRPNTSFCFLDIRSPGLGDTAMYLCATSRDSYEQYFGPGTRLTVT.

The genes are TRBV3-1 (or the pseudogene TRBV3-2) and TRBJ2-7; D possibly corresponds to TRBD2 (6 bases). The germline gives CDR1 LGHDT, CDR2 YNNKEL (reference sequence). This CDR3 has 13 residues. V was clipped by 6 bases and J by 0 bases, with 9 bases between them. CDR3 nucleotides: TGTGCCAGCAGGGACTACTTCTCCTACGAGCAGTACTTC. Translation: CASRDYFSYEQYF.

This chain connects TRBV19 to TRBJ1-1; D ambiguous. V was cut by 2 bases and J by 7 bases, with 14 bases left in between. The CDR3 has 14 amino acids. Germline V gives CDR1 LNHDA, CDR2 SQIVND (reference sequence). DNA of the CDR3: TGTGCCAGTAGTATAAGCCGGGGAGGGAGTGAAGCTTTCTTT. This gives the protein CASSISRGGSEAFF.

In its sample, this clone was seen once. The chain recombines TRBV3-1 (or the pseudogene TRBV3-2) with TRBJ1-2; TRBD1 might be the D (6 bases). The V and J ends lost 2 bases and 5 bases respectively, with 12 bases between them. This CDR3 contains 14 residues. Germline lookup yields CDR1 LGHDT and CDR2 YNNKEL (reference sequence). The CDR3 sequence is CASSQNGQLYGYTF. The CDR3 coding sequence is TGTGCCAGCAGCCAAAACGGACAGTTGTATGGCTACACCTTC.

The V and J genes are TRBV29-1 and TRBJ1-4; no clear D gene. The CDR3 contains 15 residues. Germline-derived CDR1 and CDR2 are SQVTM and ANQGSEA. Deletions cut 6 bases from V and 0 bases from J, with 14 bases between. DNA of the CDR3: TGCAGCGTGGGAGTAGCAAGTTCAACTAATGAAAAACTGTTTTTT. Its translation is CSVGVASSTNEKLFF.

The chain uses TRBV15 and TRBJ2-1; D is possibly TRBD1 (5 bases). The germline V gene has CDR1 LNHNV and CDR2 YYDKDF (reference sequence). The CDR3 has 15 residues. Trimming stripped 3 bases from V and 7 bases from J, with 16 bases between. The CDR3 DNA is TGTGCCACCAGCAGGGGGCCACCCGGCCCAAATGAGCAGTTCTTC. Residues: CATSRGPPGPNEQFF. Supplemented by reference TRBV15 and TRBJ2-1, the full variable domain reads DAMVIQNPRYQVTQFGKPVTLSCSQTLNHNVMYWYQQKSSQAPKLLFHYYDKDFNNEADTPDNFQSRRPNTSFCFLDIRSPGLGDTAMYLCATSRGPPGPNEQFFGPGTRLTVL.

The rearrangement joins TRBV6-5 to TRBJ1-2, with 7 bases aligning to TRBD1. The CDR3 consists of 14 residues. In germline, CDR1 is MNHEY, CDR2 SVGAGI. The ends lost 6 bases at V and 6 bases at J; junction bases unmatched: 10. The CDR3 reads CASSPPKDRDGYTF. The CDR3 coding sequence is TGTGCCAGCAGCCCACCCAAAGACAGGGATGGCTACACCTTC.

The V and J genes are TRBV7-2 and TRBJ2-1, with D perhaps TRBD2 (6 bases). The CDR3 runs to 12 residues. Germline loops: CDR1 SGHTA, CDR2 FQGNSA. The germline V and J ends were trimmed by 6 bases and 7 bases, with 10 bases remaining between them. Written as DNA, the CDR3 is TGTGCCAGCAGGCGGGACTCGAATGAGCAGTTCTTC. This translates into CASRRDSNEQFF. Combining the CDR3 with reference TRBV7-2 and TRBJ2-1 gives the whole variable domain GAGVSQSPSNKVTEKGKDVELRCDPISGHTALYWYRQSLGQGLEFLIYFQGNSAPDKSGLPSDRFSAERTGGSVSTLTIQRTQQEDSAVYLCASRRDSNEQFFGPGTRLTVL.

The CDR3 sequence is CASSPPRVLGQYNTGELFF. The CDR3 DNA is TGTGCCAGCAGCCCCCCCCGGGTCCTGGGACAGTATAACACCGGGGAGCTGTTTTTT. The chain recombines TRBV5-6 with TRBJ2-2, with TRBD1 matching over 7 bases. The length of the CDR3 is 19 residues. Looked up from germline, CDR1 is SGHDT and CDR2 is YYEEEE. V gave up 4 bases and J gave up 2 bases; unmatched junction bases: 17.

J is TRBJ1-3 and V is TRBV5-1; maybe TRBD1 (6 bases). Germline values: CDR1 SGHRS, CDR2 YFSETQ. V gave up 2 bases and J gave up 1 base, with 10 bases separating them. The CDR3 length is 15 residues. CDR3 amino acids: CASSFARGSGNTIYF. In DNA form, the CDR3 reads TGCGCCAGCAGCTTCGCCAGGGGATCTGGAAACACCATATATTTT.

This sequence joins TRBV2 and TRBJ2-5; 11 bases line up with TRBD2. Germline assignment: CDR1 SNHLY and CDR2 FYNNEI. The CDR3 runs 16 residues. V lost 2 bases and J lost 4; bases outside the gene matches: 6. CDR3 sequence reads: CASSETHGTSGETQYF. DNA for the CDR3: TGTGCCAGCAGTGAAACACACGGGACTAGCGGAGAGACCCAGTACTTC.

The chain carries TRBV24-1 and TRBJ1-2; 8 bases are a match to TRBD1. V shed 5 bases and J 1 base; nucleotides not matched to a gene: 5. The CDR3 spans 15 residues. Germline CDR1 is KGHDR and CDR2 is SFDVKD. The CDR3 DNA is TGTGCCACCAGTGGTCCCGGGACAGGTAACTATGGCTACACCTTC. Translated, it gives CATSGPGTGNYGYTF.

This chain joins TRBV18 and TRBJ1-1; D not certain. CDR3 length equals 13 residues. V lost 3 bases and J lost 4, with 9 bases in between. The V gene's germline CDR1 is KGHSH and CDR2 LQKENI. CDR3 nucleotide sequence: TGTGCCAGCTCACCGGAAGTAGCCACTGAAGCTTTCTTT. Translated, it gives CASSPEVATEAFF.

The CDR3 region is CASSIDLLSNEQFF. In DNA, the CDR3 is TGTGCCAGTAGTATAGACCTACTATCAAATGAGCAGTTCTTC. This sequence joins TRBV19 and TRBJ2-1, with D hard to call. The germline V gene has CDR1 LNHDA and CDR2 SQIVND (reference sequence). Trimming removed 0 bases at V and 7 bases at J, with 10 bases between. CDR3 length: 14 residues.

The V call is TRBV11-3, the J call TRBJ1-1, with D unresolved. The V gene lost 3 bases and the J gene lost 1 base, with 15 bases spanning the gap. The CDR3 length is 16 residues. The V gene's germline CDR1 is SGHNT and CDR2 YENEEA. This CDR3 reads CASSFRQDPPNTEAFF. The CDR3 coding sequence is TGTGCCAGCAGCTTTCGGCAGGATCCGCCGAACACTGAAGCTTTCTTT.

The chain couples TRBV18 to TRBJ1-6, with D uncertain. There are 14 residues in the CDR3. Between the trimmed V and J ends, which lost 5 bases and 5 bases, there was a span of 10 bases. CDR1 is KGHSH and CDR2 is LQKENI in the germline V gene. CDR3 protein: CASSGTRDNSPLHF. CDR3 DNA: TGTGCCAGCTCAGGAACGAGGGATAATTCACCCCTCCACTTT.